This note documents a single T cell receptor beta chain sequence. With 3 bases clipped from V and 2 bases from J, the junction kept 9 bases outside the gene matches. The CDR3 spans 17 residues. The germline V gene encodes CDR1 MNHEY and CDR2 SMNVEV (reference sequence). The data originate from a study of blood T cell repertoires in COVID-19. The wider study: COVID-19 samples, acute and convalescent, were from the United States, Italy and Spain. Nucleic acid was either cDNA or gDNA, and it came from T cells, B-cell-depleted T cells, or PBMCs.

Per the original methods: Estimates of nucleated cell counts were drawn from the amplification of reference gene primers. Some clones are missing from TCRdb's copy, which holds only in-frame ones; the method was immunoSEQ multiplex PCR. For V, J and clone size, that table is used; D and trimming come from the DNA. Of 150,000 to 200,000 clones listed, roughly 86% are singletons. This receptor was identified in a middle-aged man with active or convalescent COVID-19. Sequencing was carried out using peripheral blood. The chain links TRBV27 to TRBJ1-5; TRBD1 aligns across 8 bases. CDR3 sequence (DNA): TGTGCCAGCAGTTTTACCTCAGGGGGCCTTCGCAATCAGCCCCAGCATTTT. Translation: CASSFTSGGLRNQPQHF.